A selection of T cell receptor beta chains follows, all from one sample in a study of vaccination and CD4 T cells after COVID-19. For these receptors, no antigen is known. Each CDR3 protein gets one entry after TCRdb re-called the PCR reads with MiXCR. This sample has over 10,000 distinct CDR3 sequences, with approximately 79% found just once. The sequenced sample was CD4+ T cells from blood, cultured in vitro. All receptors derive from a human donor who had recovered from COVID-19. CDR3s include the opening cysteine and the closing phenylalanine or tryptophan. A D gene is named only where the DNA matches it firmly. Not every row has a clone size; where given, it reads once, few, many or a size class.

j_call d_call clone_size v_call cdr3_nt cdr3_aa
TRBJ1-1 . few TRBV6-5 TGTGCCAGCAGTTACGCGGGGAGGATGAACACTGAAGCTTTCTTT CASSYAGRMNTEAFF
TRBJ1-2 TRBD1 . TRBV7-8 TGTGCCAGCAGCTCTGGGACAGGGGCCACTATCTATGGCTACACCTTC CASSSGTGATIYGYTF
TRBJ2-3 TRBD1 . TRBV20-1 TGCAGTGCTACGAGGGGGCGTACAGATACGCAGTATTTT CSATRGRTDTQYF
TRBJ2-7 TRBD2 . TRBV27 TGTGCCAGCAGTCTGAGACGGGGGGACGAGCAGTACTTC CASSLRRGDEQYF
TRBJ2-7 . large TRBV2 TGTGCCAGCAGCGTCAGGGGAGTCCCATACGAGCAGTACTTC CASSVRGVPYEQYF
TRBJ2-3 TRBD2 . TRBV20-1 TGCAGTGCCGCCTACCGGGACTACGGTTTTACAGATACGCAGTATTTT CSAAYRDYGFTDTQYF
TRBJ1-5 . few TRBV28 TGTGCCAGCCCTGTCTCCGGGTGGGCCCAGCATTTT CASPVSGWAQHF
TRBJ2-7 . . TRBV7-9 TGTGCCAGCAGGTCACCAATCGGCGAGCAGTACTTC CASRSPIGEQYF
TRBJ1-1 . . TRBV7-6 TGTGCCAGCAGCCCCCGGCCGGACAGTGAAGCTTTCTTT CASSPRPDSEAFF
TRBJ2-3 . . TRBV15 TGTGCCACCAGCGAACGACAGGTAACAGATACGCAGTATTTT CATSERQVTDTQYF
TRBJ1-1 . . TRBV6-2/TRBV6-3 TGTGCCAGCAGTTACTCCGCACCTCCAGAAGCTTTCTTT CASSYSAPPEAFF
TRBJ2-1 TRBD2 . TRBV29-1 TGCAGCGTTGGGGCCCGACTAGCGGGAAACAATGAGCAGTTCTTC CSVGARLAGNNEQFF
TRBJ1-2 TRBD1 . TRBV7-9 TGTGCCAGCAGCCCGGACAGGGGCCGCGGGCACTATGGCTACACCTTC CASSPDRGRGHYGYTF
TRBJ1-5 . few TRBV28 TGTGCCAGCAGTTTATTAGGGATGCAGCCCCAGCATTTT CASSLLGMQPQHF
TRBJ2-5 . . TRBV10-3 TGTGCCGCGCAAGGTCACAGGATCAGGGAGACCCAGTACTTC CAAQGHRIRETQYF
TRBJ2-3 TRBD1 . TRBV7-2 TGTGCCAGCAGCTTAGGAAGGACAGGGCGGAATACGCAGTATTTT CASSLGRTGRNTQYF
TRBJ2-3 TRBD2 . TRBV6-2/TRBV6-3 TGTGCCAGCAGTTATCCCGGACTAGCGGGAAGCACAGATACGCAGTATTTT CASSYPGLAGSTDTQYF
TRBJ1-2 . . TRBV7-2 TGTGCCAGCAGCCCGCGAGGGGGGGCAGCTCATCGGTTTGGCTACACCTTC CASSPRGGAAHRFGYTF
TRBJ1-1 TRBD1 once TRBV20-1 TGCAGTGCTAGAGTCAGAAGGACAGGGAACGCTGAAGCTTTCTTT CSARVRRTGNAEAFF
TRBJ2-1 TRBD2 . TRBV28 TGTGCCAGCAGCCGGGGGGTGGCTACTGGCAATGAGCAGTTCTTC CASSRGVATGNEQFF
TRBJ1-5 . . TRBV28 TGTGCCAGCAGTTTTGCAGGGGGCAATCAGCCCCAGCATTTT CASSFAGGNQPQHF
TRBJ2-7 TRBD2 . TRBV20-1 TGCAGGCCTAAACCGCTAGCGGGAGGCTACGAGCAGTACTTC CRPKPLAGGYEQYF
TRBJ2-1 . . TRBV19 TGTGCCAGTAAAGCGGCGCCCAATGAGCAGTTCTTC CASKAAPNEQFF
TRBJ2-7 . . TRBV6-2/TRBV6-3 TGTGCCAGCAGTTATGGGCCTTTTATCTACGAGCAGTACTTC CASSYGPFIYEQYF
TRBJ2-1 TRBD2 . TRBV7-3 TGTGCCAGCAGCTCTACTAGCGGAACCTACAATGAGCAGTTCTTC CASSSTSGTYNEQFF
TRBJ2-7 TRBD1 . TRBV24-1 TGTGCCACCAGTGACCGACTCTTTGGGTACAGGGGCTACGAGCAGTACTTC CATSDRLFGYRGYEQYF